This T cell receptor beta chain was sequenced during a study of T cell repertoires in cytomegalovirus infection. Study overall: An indication of both CMV infection and matching HLA type came from public TCR beta signatures.

TCRdb reanalysed the reads using MiXCR and keeps one entry per CDR3 protein. Altogether around 200,000 distinct CDR3 sequences are present, 17% being singletons, with the ten largest covering about 25%. This CDR3 spans 18 amino acids. Germline CDR1 and CDR2: MNHNY and SVGAGI (reference sequence). V shed 6 bases, J shed 3 bases, and the junction held 19 bases outside the gene matches. In its sample, this clonotype was seen a few times. This clonotype was sampled from a human donor in good health (CMV status not recorded). Some clones in this sample may be carry-over from other donors' samples. This chain links TRBV6-6 with TRBJ1-2; 7 bases align to TRBD1. What was sequenced was CD8+ T cells from PBMCs. CDR3 loop: CASSQRGRQSQDDYGYTF. CDR3 DNA: TGTGCCAGCAGCCAGAGGGGGCGACAGTCCCAGGACGACTATGGCTACACCTTC.